This T cell receptor beta chain stems from a study of molecular identifiers for immune sequencing clone quantification. The V end lost 0 bases, the J end lost 5 bases, and 18 bases lay between the germline ends. Per the germline V gene, CDR1 is LGHNA and CDR2 is YSLEER. This CDR3 contains 17 residues. Study-wide results and limits: Clonotypes surpassing 20 RNA copies contained over 97% of effector molecules, versus under 1% in naive cells. With a barcode shared among identical TCR molecules, highly expanded clone sizes could be underestimated.

TCRdb re-called the PCR reads with MiXCR, one entry per CDR3 protein. The table has 490,000 or so distinct CDR3 sequences, 25% seen once; the top ten hold 0.7% to 0.9%. This clonotype was detected only a few times. Antigen unknown. Libraries for naive CD8 T cells, which were made from approximately 20,000 to 1,000,000 sorted cells, drew on 10%, 30% or 50% of the RNA. Sorting was used to obtain naive CD8 T cells (CD8+CD4-CCR7+CD45RA+). The receptor was isolated from a human donor in good health. Some libraries in this study had Jurkat cell RNA spiked in. The sample was naive CD8+ T cells from blood, with Jurkat cell RNA spiked in. Specified subset: FACS-sorted CD8+CD4-CCR7+CD45RA+ naive T cells. The chain joins TRBV4-3 to TRBJ2-3; D is possibly TRBD1 (6 bases). CDR3 sequence reads: CASSQDWRTDGQDTQYF. DNA of the CDR3: TGCGCCAGCAGCCAAGATTGGCGGACAGACGGACAAGATACGCAGTATTTT.